Below, 14 T cell receptor beta chains from the same sample are listed, as sequenced in a study of T cells in tumors after PD-1 blockade. Libraries were prepared by immunoSEQ multiplex PCR; TCRdb keeps only in-frame clonotypes and omits some of them. The sample holds 30,000 to 35,000 clones, 73% seen once. The material sequenced was PBMCs, taken after anti-PD-1 treatment. All receptors derive from a human donor with basal cell carcinoma.

The V and J genes are TRBV24-1 and TRBJ2-3; perhaps TRBD1 as D (6 bases). Germline CDR1 and CDR2: KGHDR and SFDVKD. V was cut by 7 bases and J by 0 bases, with 10 bases left in between. The CDR3 extends over 14 amino acids. The CDR3, as DNA: TGTGCCACCAGGGGGGCACTTAGCACAGATACGCAGTATTTT. This encodes CATRGALSTDTQYF.

This clone turned up a few times. V gene TRBV7-9 combines with J gene TRBJ2-1, with 7 bases matching TRBD2. J lost 3 bases, V lost 4 bases, and 9 bases had no gene match. The CDR3 consists of 16 residues. Looked up from germline, CDR1 is SEHNR and CDR2 is FQNEAQ (reference sequence). In DNA form, the CDR3 reads TGTGCCAGCAGCTCCATGGTGGCGGGAGTCTACAATGAGCAGTTCTTC. Protein sequence: CASSSMVAGVYNEQFF.

J is TRBJ1-1 and V is TRBV7-2; D is ambiguous. The V gene's germline CDR1 is SGHTA and CDR2 FQGNSA. CDR3 length: 14 amino acids. V was pared by 0 bases and J by 1 base, with 6 bases between. CDR3 nucleotides: TGTGCCAGCAGCTTAGCTCAGGCGAACACTGAAGCTTTCTTT. This sequence encodes CASSLAQANTEAFF.

The V call is TRBV7-3, the J call TRBJ2-2, with 7 nucleotides matching TRBD2. The CDR3 runs to 14 residues. Trimming took 1 base from V and 4 from J; bases not matched to a gene: 0. Per the germline V gene, CDR1 is SGHTA and CDR2 is FQGTGA. The CDR3 reads CASSLSGGTGELFF. CDR3 bases: TGTGCCAGCAGCTTAAGCGGGGGCACCGGGGAGCTGTTTTTT.

The rearrangement links TRBV9 to TRBJ2-5; tentatively, D is TRBD1 (6 bases). Germline loops: CDR1 SGDLS, CDR2 YYNGEE. V lost 0 bases and J 5 bases, leaving 11 bases between the germline ends. This CDR3 has 14 residues. DNA for the CDR3: TGTGCCAGCAGCGTAGATACAGGGTTGGAGACCCAGTACTTC. This sequence encodes CASSVDTGLETQYF.

The chain is built from TRBV19 and TRBJ2-5; 7 bases fit TRBD2. The CDR3 is 12 amino acids. J was trimmed by 4 bases and V by 4 bases; bases with no gene match: 0. Germline V lookup: CDR1 LNHDA, CDR2 SQIVND (reference sequence). The CDR3: CASSTGGETQYF. CDR3 DNA sequence: TGTGCCAGTAGTACGGGAGGAGAGACCCAGTACTTC.

V gene TRBV2 combines with J gene TRBJ2-7, with 10 bases that match TRBD1. Trimming removed 8 bases from V and 2 bases from J; junction bases left unmatched: 3. The CDR3 loop spans 13 amino acids. Germline V gene sequence: CDR1 SNHLY, CDR2 FYNNEI. The CDR3 region has the DNA TGTGCCAGCCGGACAGGGGGTACCTACGAGCAGTACTTC. Protein sequence: CASRTGGTYEQYF.

The chain combines TRBV25-1 with TRBJ1-3; 7 bases are shared with TRBD1. Unmatched junction bases numbered 8, after V lost 6 bases and J lost 3 bases. CDR1 is MGHDK, CDR2 SYGVNS, per germline. The CDR3 length is 15 residues. The CDR3: CASSLTGAGGNTIYF. The CDR3 DNA sequence: TGTGCCAGCAGCCTCACAGGGGCAGGTGGAAACACCATATATTTT.

The chain links TRBV9 to TRBJ2-3; D not certain. The V end lost 0 bases, the J end lost 0 bases, and 5 bases lay between the germline ends. The CDR3 loop spans 14 amino acids. Germline V gene data show CDR1 as SGDLS and CDR2 as YYNGEE. CDR3 amino acids: CASSVASSTDTQYF. DNA of the CDR3: TGTGCCAGCAGCGTAGCCTCTAGCACAGATACGCAGTATTTT.

The rearrangement links TRBV28 to TRBJ1-6; unclear D gene. The germline V gene has CDR1 MDHEN and CDR2 SYDVKM. The CDR3 sequence is 12 residues long. V was shortened by 6 bases and J by 7 bases, with 7 bases between the two germline ends. The DNA for the CDR3 is TGTGCCAGCAGGGTCAGAAATTCACCCCTCCACTTT. Its translation: CASRVRNSPLHF.

This chain uses TRBV3-1 (or the pseudogene TRBV3-2) with TRBJ1-2; TRBD1 might be the D (6 bases). This CDR3 spans 13 amino acids. V was trimmed by 4 bases and J by 4 bases, leaving 10 bases between them. Germline V CDR1 and CDR2: LGHDT, YNNKEL (reference sequence). The CDR3 is CASSRTVSYGYTF. Written as DNA, the CDR3 is TGTGCCAGCAGCCGGACAGTTAGCTATGGCTACACCTTC.

The chain has TRBV5-1 and TRBJ2-2; 9 bases agree with TRBD2. V trimming: 5 bases; J trimming: 3 bases; junction bases outside the gene matches: 8. Per germline, CDR1 SGHRS and CDR2 YFSETQ. This CDR3 is 16 amino acids long. CDR3 loop: CASRRAGGLDTGELFF. The CDR3 DNA reads as TGCGCCAGCAGAAGAGCGGGGGGACTCGACACCGGGGAGCTGTTTTTT.

This clone was observed a handful of times. The gene calls are TRBV14 and TRBJ2-3; 8 bases map to TRBD1. V lost 1 base to trimming and J lost 7 bases; unmatched junction nucleotides: 4. Germline V lookup: CDR1 SGHDN, CDR2 FVKESK. This CDR3 contains 14 residues. The CDR3 nucleotides are TGTGCCAGCAGCCAAGGTCAGGGGGCTTATACGCAGTATTTT. This gives the protein CASSQGQGAYTQYF. Variable domain in full (rest from reference TRBV14 and TRBJ2-3): EAGVTQFPSHSVIEKGQTVTLRCDPISGHDNLYWYRRVMGKEIKFLLHFVKESKQDESGMPNNRFLAERTGGTYSTLKVQPAELEDSGVYFCASSQGQGAYTQYFGPGTRLTVL.

This clone was recorded once. The chain carries TRBV19 and TRBJ1-4; D call uncertain. Per germline, CDR1 LNHDA and CDR2 SQIVND (reference sequence). Trimming left V 2 bases short and J 7 bases short, with 14 bases between. The CDR3 extends over 15 amino acids. The CDR3 is CASSISAQAFEKLFF. The CDR3 region has the DNA TGTGCCAGTAGTATATCGGCGCAGGCGTTTGAAAAACTGTTTTTT.